Listed here are 26 T cell receptor beta chains from one sample, sequenced in a study of T cells in Graves' hyperthyroidism and ophthalmopathy. RNA transcripts yielded amplified TCR beta CDR3 regions. With the HTBI primer set, the TCR CDR3 went through a first round of RT-PCR. MiXCR was run by TCRdb on the multiplex PCR reads, yielding one entry per CDR3 protein. The sample shows hundreds of thousands of distinct CDR3 sequences, about 14% of them seen only once. Sequencing input: blood. Source of these receptors: a young woman with Graves' hyperthyroidism.

The chain joins TRBV20-1 to TRBJ1-5, with 9 bases that match TRBD1. The CDR3 extends over 14 amino acids. V lost 4 bases and J lost 4; bases outside the gene matches: 5. CDR1 and CDR2 (germline): DFQATT, SNEGSKA (reference sequence). This CDR3 is CSATPTGGNQPQHF. The CDR3 bases are TGCAGTGCTACCCCGACAGGGGGGAATCAGCCCCAGCATTTT.

This clonotype was counted many times. The CDR3 reads CASGTGENTEAFF. The CDR3 DNA reads as TGTGCCAGCGGAACCGGGGAAAACACTGAAGCTTTCTTT. J is TRBJ1-1 and V is TRBV6-2 or TRBV6-3; unclear D gene. The CDR3 extends over 13 amino acids. The germline CDR1 and CDR2 sequences are MNHEY and SVGEGT. The V gene lost 8 bases and the J gene lost 2 bases, with 12 bases spanning the gap.

This clonotype was observed at least ten times. V is TRBV4-2 and J is TRBJ2-5; perhaps TRBD2 as D (6 bases). The CDR3 is made up of 17 amino acids. Germline V gene lookup returns CDR1 LGHNA and CDR2 YNFKEQ. V was shortened by 1 base and J by 5 bases, with 20 bases between the two germline ends. The CDR3, as DNA: TGTGCCAGCAGCCAAGGGAGTTCAGGGAATGGAGGGGAGACCCAGTACTTC. Translation gives CASSQGSSGNGGETQYF.

Comments on this clonotype: Just one base apart from a much larger clone, this may be a read error. The chain employs TRBV18 and TRBJ1-5, with a tentative D call TRBD1 (5 bases). CDR1 is KGHSH, CDR2 LQKENI, per germline. CDR3 length equals 17 residues. The CDR3 is CAGSPSRGTTGNQPQHF. The CDR3 bases are TGTGCCGGCTCACCTTCGCGAGGGACCACGGGCAATCAGCCCCAGCATTTT.

This clonotype was detected a few times. The chain links TRBV2 to TRBJ2-2; perhaps TRBD2 as D (6 bases). CDR1 is SNHLY, CDR2 FYNNEI, per germline. This CDR3 comprises 15 residues. V lost 5 bases and J lost 7, with 17 bases in between. The CDR3 loop reads CASSPSVGGDGELFF. The DNA for the CDR3 is TGTGCCAGCAGTCCCTCGGTGGGAGGCGACGGGGAGCTGTTTTTT.

There are a few counts of this clonotype. The chain has TRBV30 and TRBJ1-1; a weak D match, TRBD1 (6 bases). The CDR3 sequence is 14 residues long. CDR1 and CDR2 from the germline V gene are GTSNPN and SVGIG (reference sequence). V lost 4 bases to trimming and J lost 1 base, with 13 bases between them. Here the CDR3 reads CAWKGGFGNTEAFF. The CDR3 bases are TGTGCCTGGAAAGGGGGTTTCGGGAACACTGAAGCTTTCTTT.

This clonotype has a count of ten or more. This chain joins TRBV20-1 and TRBJ2-1; TRBD2 matches 16 bases. CDR1 DFQATT and CDR2 SNEGSKA come from the germline V gene (reference sequence). CDR3 length equals 15 residues. The V and J ends lost 6 bases and 6 bases, in that order; junction bases with no gene match: 5. The CDR3 sequence: CSAVGLAGGTNEQFF. In nucleotides, the CDR3 is TGCAGTGCGGTGGGACTAGCGGGAGGGACCAATGAGCAGTTCTTC.

This clonotype was recorded at least ten times. The V gene is TRBV28, the J gene TRBJ2-1; 11 bases agree with TRBD2. This CDR3 comprises 21 residues. Germline V gene lookup returns CDR1 MDHEN and CDR2 SYDVKM. J lost 9 bases, V lost 2 bases, and 24 bases had no gene match. CDR3 nucleotide sequence: TGTGCCAGCAGTTTAAGCATCGGCGGGACAGATGGGACTAGCGGTGGGTTTGAGCAGTTCTTC. Translating it yields CASSLSIGGTDGTSGGFEQFF. The full variable domain, rest sourced from reference TRBV28 and TRBJ2-1, is DVKVTQSSRYLVKRTGEKVFLECVQDMDHENMFWYRQDPGLGLRLIYFSYDVKMKEKGDIPEGYSVSREKKERFSLILESASTNQTSMYLCASSLSIGGTDGTSGGFEQFFGPGTRLTVL.

This chain connects TRBV28 to TRBJ2-7; TRBD1 matches 9 bases. Germline CDR1 reads MDHEN; CDR2 reads SYDVKM. Germline trimming cut 5 bases from V and 7 bases from J; bases unmatched to any gene: 3. CDR3 length: 12 amino acids. CDR3 nucleotides: TGTGCCAGCAGTGGACAGGGGTGGGAGCAGTACTTC. Protein sequence: CASSGQGWEQYF.

The chain couples TRBV15 to TRBJ1-5, with no clear D. This CDR3 region has 14 residues. V was pared by 7 bases and J by 0 bases, with 10 bases between. Germline CDR1 LNHNV, CDR2 YYDKDF (reference sequence). CDR3 in amino acids: CATNVGYSNQPQHF. For the CDR3, the DNA is TGTGCCACCAATGTGGGTTATAGCAATCAGCCCCAGCATTTT.

This clonotype occurred a few times. This sequence joins TRBV2 and TRBJ1-2; D gene ambiguous. V was clipped by 7 bases and J by 2 bases, with 11 bases between them. The CDR3 spans 13 residues. Germline V gives CDR1 SNHLY, CDR2 FYNNEI. The CDR3 coding sequence is TGTGCCAGCACCCTAAAATTAAACTATGGCTACACCTTC. Translated, it gives CASTLKLNYGYTF.

This clonotype showed up many times. Compared with germline, one end of the junction differs, possibly owing to a read error. The chain is built from TRBV4-1 and TRBJ2-7; 8 nucleotides align to TRBD1. CDR3 size: 14 residues. Per the germline V gene, CDR1 is MGHRA and CDR2 is YSYEKL. The CDR3 DNA is TGTGCCAGCAGCCAAGGACAGGGAACTTACGAGCAGTACTTC. It yields the protein CASSQGQGTYEQYF.

This clonotype was counted a few times. The chain has TRBV5-1 and TRBJ1-1; unclear D gene. The CDR3 totals 14 residues. Germline V gene lookup returns CDR1 SGHRS and CDR2 YFSETQ. Trimming took 4 bases from V and 4 from J, leaving 14 bases between them. The CDR3 is CASSPEFLRTEAFF. In DNA, the CDR3 is TGCGCCAGCAGCCCTGAATTCTTACGCACTGAAGCTTTCTTT.

This clonotype occurred once. The gene calls are TRBV24-1 and TRBJ2-2; 8 positions agree with TRBD1. Losses at the gene ends were 5 bases for V and 6 bases for J; bases not matched to a gene: 10. The length of the CDR3 is 16 residues. The germline gives CDR1 KGHDR, CDR2 SFDVKD. The chain's CDR3 is CATSGNDRGVPGELFF. The DNA for the CDR3 is TGTGCCACCAGTGGGAATGACAGGGGAGTTCCCGGGGAGCTGTTTTTT.

The sample holds many counts of this clonotype. The chain recombines TRBV11-2 with TRBJ2-1; TRBD2 matches at 8 bases. The V segment lost 3 bases and the J segment 7 bases; nucleotides outside the gene matches: 11. Germline V CDR1 and CDR2: SGHAT, FQNNGV. This CDR3 region has 16 residues. The CDR3 reads CASSFSLSGRGNEQFF. In DNA, the CDR3 is TGTGCCAGCAGCTTTTCCCTAAGCGGGAGAGGAAATGAGCAGTTCTTC.

This chain uses TRBV19 with TRBJ1-3; D unclear. The CDR3 contains 14 residues. Germline loops: CDR1 LNHDA, CDR2 SQIVND (reference sequence). With 5 bases removed from V and 0 bases from J, the gap between germline ends came to 8 bases. CDR3 in amino acids: CASSRQHSGNTIYF. CDR3 nucleotide sequence: TGTGCCAGTAGTCGTCAACACTCTGGAAACACCATATATTTT. The full variable domain, its missing parts supplied by reference TRBV19 and TRBJ1-3, is DGGITQSPKYLFRKEGQNVTLSCEQNLNHDAMYWYRQDPGQGLRLIYYSQIVNDFQKGDIAEGYSVSREKKESFPLTVTSAQKNPTAFYLCASSRQHSGNTIYFGEGSWLTVV.

This clonotype appeared many times. V is TRBV7-9 and J is TRBJ1-2; D is perhaps TRBD1 (5 bases). The CDR3 is made up of 15 amino acids. The ends were cut back, 4 bases at V and 2 bases at J, with 14 bases in the middle. Per germline, CDR1 SEHNR and CDR2 FQNEAQ (reference sequence). CDR3 residues: CASSSVTVPNYGYTF. The CDR3 DNA is TGTGCCAGCAGCTCGGTGACAGTCCCGAACTATGGCTACACCTTC.

This clonotype was picked up many times. The J gene is TRBJ2-3, the V gene TRBV9; D gene ambiguous. The CDR3 loop spans 15 amino acids. V dropped 0 bases and J dropped 5 bases, with 13 bases sitting between them. The V gene's germline CDR1 is SGDLS and CDR2 YYNGEE. CDR3 bases: TGTGCCAGCAGCGTAGGAGGCCGAGGAGAAGATACGCAGTATTTT. It translates to CASSVGGRGEDTQYF.

The chain uses TRBV20-1 and TRBJ2-7; 16 nucleotides agree with TRBD2. Germline V lookup: CDR1 DFQATT, CDR2 SNEGSKA (reference sequence). J gave up 5 bases and V 1 base, and 11 bases lay outside the gene matches. This CDR3 region has 18 residues. The CDR3 DNA follows: TGCAGTGCTAGAGTTGTCCCCGGGACTAGCGGGAGGGGGGACGAGCAGTACTTC. Translating gives CSARVVPGTSGRGDEQYF.

This clonotype showed up many times. The chain carries TRBV6-5 and TRBJ2-7; 7 bases fit TRBD2. V shed 0 bases and J 3 bases; nucleotides not matched to a gene: 2. The CDR3 runs 14 residues. Germline CDR1 MNHEY, CDR2 SVGAGI. The CDR3, as DNA: TGTGCCAGCAGTTACTCCGGGGGGTTCTACGAGCAGTACTTC. Its translation: CASSYSGGFYEQYF.

This clonotype has ten or more counts. The rearrangement joins TRBV29-1 to TRBJ2-1; 7 bases are shared with TRBD1. This CDR3 region has 13 residues. The ends lost 6 bases at V and 8 bases at J; junction bases unmatched: 10. CDR1 and CDR2 from the germline V gene are SQVTM and ANQGSEA. This CDR3 is CSVRKGAFDEQFF. For the CDR3, the DNA is TGCAGCGTGAGAAAGGGGGCTTTCGATGAGCAGTTCTTC.

In this sample, this clonotype turned up a few times. The chain employs TRBV6-5 and TRBJ2-7; 7 positions agree with TRBD2. From germline, CDR1 is MNHEY and CDR2 SVGAGI. V lost 3 bases, J lost 2 bases, and 13 bases stayed unmatched. The CDR3 spans 17 residues. The CDR3 loop is CASSYPAGEWAAYEQYF. In DNA form, the CDR3 reads TGTGCCAGCAGTTATCCGGCGGGAGAGTGGGCCGCCTACGAGCAGTACTTC.

This chain connects TRBV19 to TRBJ2-3; TRBD2 matches 9 bases. Germline V CDR1 and CDR2: LNHDA, SQIVND (reference sequence). The junction had 2 bases not matched to a gene; V was cut back by 8 bases and J by 2 bases. This CDR3 is built from 13 residues. The CDR3 bases are TGTGCCAGTCGACTAGCGGACACAGATACGCAGTATTTT. It specifies CASRLADTDTQYF.

This clonotype was counted many times. The CDR3 region is CASSRTGDISTNEKLFF. The DNA for the CDR3 is TGTGCCAGCAGTCGGACAGGGGATATATCAACTAATGAAAAACTGTTTTTT. V usage is TRBV6-1 and J usage is TRBJ1-4; TRBD1 matches 9 bases. Losses at the gene ends were 5 bases for V and 0 bases for J; bases not matched to a gene: 7. Germline V gene lookup returns CDR1 MNHNS and CDR2 SASEGT. CDR3 size: 17 residues.

This clonotype appeared many times. V usage is TRBV7-9 and J usage is TRBJ2-7; 9 nucleotides align to TRBD1. J gave up 3 bases and V 1 base, and 7 bases lay outside the gene matches. This CDR3 is built from 16 residues. CDR1 is SEHNR, CDR2 FQNEAQ, per germline (reference sequence). In DNA form, the CDR3 reads TGTGCCAGCAGCTTAGTAGGACAGGGGATTCGCTACGAGCAGTACTTC. As protein: CASSLVGQGIRYEQYF.

This sequence joins TRBV19 and TRBJ1-4, with 9 bases fitting TRBD1. V lost 6 bases to trimming and J lost 7 bases; unmatched junction nucleotides: 6. The CDR3 sequence is 14 residues long. Germline V gives CDR1 LNHDA, CDR2 SQIVND (reference sequence). CDR3 coding DNA: TGTGCCAGTAGGGACAGGGGCGGCGGTGAAAAACTGTTTTTT. Protein product: CASRDRGGGEKLFF.